The entry below gives a single T cell receptor beta chain sequence along with its context. Original analysis: Nucleated cell number was recorded as an estimate derived from reference gene primer amplification. This table comes from immunoSEQ multiplex PCR, and its TCRdb copy is limited to in-frame clones, with some not included. Clone size and V and J calls were adopted from that table, with D and trimming inferred from the DNA. The table has about 180,000 clones, nearly 80% seen once. The data originate from a study of blood T cell repertoires in COVID-19. Germline trimming cut 4 bases from V and 6 bases from J; bases unmatched to any gene: 5. The germline V gene has CDR1 SGHTA and CDR2 FQGNSA. This CDR3 has 15 residues. Participants, 18 to 89 years old, spanned around 25 US areas. All exposed participants met a person with COVID-19 within 2 weeks before entering the study.

The chain uses TRBV7-2 and TRBJ2-1; 11 bases are shared with TRBD2. Sequences were obtained from PBMCs or T cells enriched from blood (not recorded which). The TCR comes from a man aged 55 to 70 who had been exposed to COVID-19. The CDR3 bases are TGTGCCAGCAGCTCGACTAGCGGGACTGGCAATGAGCAGTTCTTC. This codes for CASSSTSGTGNEQFF. The full variable domain, in which reference TRBV7-2 and TRBJ2-1 provide the parts outside the CDR3, is GAGVSQSPSNKVTEKGKDVELRCDPISGHTALYWYRQSLGQGLEFLIYFQGNSAPDKSGLPSDRFSAERTGGSVSTLTIQRTQQEDSAVYLCASSSTSGTGNEQFFGPGTRLTVL.